Listed here are 14 T cell receptor beta chains from one sample, sequenced in a study of cytomegalovirus exposure and HLA in healthy donors. PCR amplification relied on 60 Vbeta primers (plus 13 Jbeta primers). TCRdb's table, derived via immunoSEQ multiplex PCR, lists solely in-frame clones and lacks some. The sample holds 70,000 to 85,000 clones; approximately 67% are singletons and the top ten take 3.5% to 4.5%. The sample comprised PBMCs. The receptors were gathered from a male donor in good health and CMV-seropositive.

Regarding this clone: At one end, the junction sequence differs from germline, possibly due to a read error. V and J are TRBV7-7 and TRBJ1-5; D gene unclear. The CDR3 loop spans 13 amino acids. Germline-derived CDR1 and CDR2 are SSHAT and FNYEAQ (reference sequence). CDR3 DNA: TGTGCTAGCAGCTTAGCTTTAGATCAGCCCCAGCATTTT. This codes for CASSLALDQPQHF.

The rearrangement links TRBV6-5 to TRBJ2-7; 9 bases fit TRBD1. The germline V gene has CDR1 MNHEY and CDR2 SVGAGI. J lost 4 bases, V lost 4 bases, and 5 bases had no gene match. This CDR3 is 14 amino acids long. The CDR3 DNA is TGTGCCAGCAGTTTCGGACAGGGGAATTACGAGCAGTACTTC. Protein product: CASSFGQGNYEQYF.

The gene calls are TRBV15 and TRBJ1-2, with TRBD1 as a possible D gene (5 bases). This CDR3 spans 15 amino acids. Germline V gene data show CDR1 as LNHNV and CDR2 as YYDKDF (reference sequence). V was cut by 1 base and J by 2 bases, with 11 bases left in between. Written as DNA, the CDR3 is TGTGCCACCAGCAGAGGACGGGACTCAAACTATGGCTACACCTTC. The encoded protein is CATSRGRDSNYGYTF.

The chain recombines TRBV5-6 with TRBJ2-5; 7 nucleotides agree with TRBD1. J gave up 1 base and V 4 bases, and 7 bases lay outside the gene matches. CDR1 is SGHDT, CDR2 YYEEEE, per germline. The CDR3 loop spans 15 amino acids. The CDR3 here is CASSDTGVIQETQYF. CDR3 sequence (DNA): TGTGCCAGCAGCGACACAGGGGTCATCCAAGAGACCCAGTACTTC.

The chain couples TRBV6-5 to TRBJ2-5; possibly TRBD1 for D (5 bases). The CDR3 loop spans 15 amino acids. Germline V gives CDR1 MNHEY, CDR2 SVGAGI. V lost 5 bases to trimming and J lost 5 bases, with 18 bases between them. CDR3 residues: CASSGQPDTLETQYF. In DNA, the CDR3 is TGTGCCAGCAGTGGACAACCAGACACTCTGGAGACCCAGTACTTC.

The chain carries TRBV6-6 and TRBJ2-7; 7 nucleotides match TRBD2. This CDR3 has 13 residues. CDR1 is MNHNY and CDR2 is SVGAGI in the germline V gene (reference sequence). Unmatched junction bases numbered 7, after V lost 5 bases and J lost 6 bases. CDR3 amino acids: CASSLGLDSEQYF. In DNA, the CDR3 is TGTGCCAGCAGTCTCGGACTAGACTCCGAGCAGTACTTC.

This chain links TRBV7-2 with TRBJ2-1, with a possible D match to TRBD2 (6 bases). CDR1 and CDR2 (germline): SGHTA, FQGNSA. With 6 bases removed from V and 7 bases from J, the gap between germline ends came to 13 bases. The CDR3 is 13 residues long. CDR3 amino acids: CASSAPSANEQFF. The CDR3, as DNA: TGTGCCAGCAGTGCCCCTAGCGCGAATGAGCAGTTCTTC.

This clone has a handful of counts. This chain links TRBV12-2 with TRBJ1-1; the D call of TRBD1 is as the table states it, not checked on the DNA. TRBV12-2 is designated a pseudogene. The CDR3 sequence is 16 residues long. The CDR3 loop reads CASRLARTGDNTEAFF. The CDR3 DNA reads TGTGCAAGTCGCTTAGCAAGGACAGGGGACAACACTGAAGCTTTCTTT.

For the CDR3, the DNA is TGTGCCAGCAGTCTGACAGACACCGGGGAGCTGTTTTTT. The encoded protein is CASSLTDTGELFF. The gene calls are TRBV2 and TRBJ2-2; TRBD1 might be the D (5 bases). Germline CDR1 and CDR2: SNHLY and FYNNEI. This CDR3 has 13 residues. V was pared by 5 bases and J by 3 bases, with 7 bases between.

This clone is termed large. The rearrangement uses TRBV28 and TRBJ2-2, with no clear D. Trimming removed 6 bases from V and 0 bases from J, with 8 bases in between. Germline V gives CDR1 MDHEN, CDR2 SYDVKM. The CDR3 loop spans 14 amino acids. Here the CDR3 reads CASSPTPNTGELFF. CDR3 DNA sequence: TGTGCCAGCAGCCCGACTCCGAACACCGGGGAGCTGTTTTTT.

The chain carries TRBV6-1 and TRBJ2-7; TRBD2 aligns across 8 bases. Germline V gene data show CDR1 as MNHNS and CDR2 as SASEGT. The junction had 18 bases not matched to a gene; V was cut back by 8 bases and J by 9 bases. The CDR3 has 15 residues. DNA for the CDR3: TGTGCCAGCTGGGCGGGGGGTACTGTTCCCTCGGCGCAGTACTTC. This sequence encodes CASWAGGTVPSAQYF.

The V gene is TRBV18, the J gene TRBJ2-5; 7 positions agree with TRBD1. The CDR3 length is 16 residues. From germline, CDR1 is KGHSH and CDR2 LQKENI. V lost 4 bases, J lost 0 bases, and 8 bases stayed unmatched. CDR3 nucleotides: TGTGCCAGCTCACTTAAACCACAGGGGTACCAAGAGACCCAGTACTTC. It codes for CASSLKPQGYQETQYF.

The DNA of the CDR3 is TGTGCCAGCAGTGAGTCTAGCGGGTACTCCTACGAGCAGTACTTC. It yields the protein CASSESSGYSYEQYF. The chain is built from TRBV9 and TRBJ2-7; 8 nucleotides line up with TRBD2. The CDR3 has 15 residues. The germline V gene has CDR1 SGDLS and CDR2 YYNGEE. V lost 5 bases and J lost 0; bases outside the gene matches: 7.

The rearrangement joins TRBV9 to TRBJ2-1; no reliable D call. The CDR3 runs to 13 residues. The V gene lost 1 base and the J gene lost 5 bases, with 7 bases spanning the gap. The germline CDR1 and CDR2 sequences are SGDLS and YYNGEE. CDR3 sequence: CASSVSPNNEQFF. The CDR3 bases are TGTGCCAGCAGCGTAAGCCCAAACAATGAGCAGTTCTTC.